This TCR beta chain originates from a study of spatial heterogeneity in lung cancer. This clonotype was counted only a few times. Sample time point: blood at routine non-recurrence follow-up after resection. Whole RNA obtained from tumor, nontumor lung or frozen PBMC underwent sequencing without sorting. TCRdb used MiXCR to reprocess the 5' RACE reads, holding one entry per CDR3 protein. Among 50,000 to 60,000 distinct CDR3 sequences listed, 7.4% were seen once. Germline CDR1 MNHNY, CDR2 SVGAGI (reference sequence). The CDR3 sequence is 13 residues long. The V gene lost 8 bases and the J gene lost 4 bases, with 12 bases spanning the gap.

This sample comprised PBMCs, obtained at follow-up. This chain joins TRBV6-6 and TRBJ1-5; no clear D. This clonotype was sampled from a female donor with early-stage non-small cell lung cancer. CDR3: CASSGMLNQPQHF. The CDR3 DNA reads TGTGCCAGCTCCGGGATGCTAAATCAGCCCCAGCATTTT.